These 10 T cell receptor beta chains were sequenced from one sample in a study of vaccination effects on CD4 cells after COVID-19. These receptors are not linked to any known antigen. Viral peptide pools were used in the ViraFEST assay to expand antigen-specific CD4+ T cells, and sequencing came afterward. Following a roughly eleven-day culture, CD4+ T cells were purified. The assay was immunoSEQ multiplex PCR, and TCRdb's table has in-frame clones only and misses some. The repertoire includes 9,500 to 13,000 clones, around 74% of them detected once, and 24% sits in the top ten. Specimen: CD4+ T cells from PBMCs cultured with HCoV-229E spike peptides, collected before COVID-19 vaccination. All receptors come from a human donor who received a COVID-19 vaccine.

This chain uses TRBV10-1 with TRBJ2-7; a weak D match, TRBD1 (6 bases). CDR3 length equals 14 residues. Trimming removed 5 bases at V and 3 bases at J, with 14 bases between. CDR1 is WNHNN, CDR2 SYGVQD, per germline (reference sequence). The CDR3 sequence: CASSSDWGHYEQYF. As DNA, the CDR3 is TGCGCCAGCAGTTCGGATTGGGGACACTACGAGCAGTACTTC.

The chain links TRBV27 to TRBJ1-1, with TRBD1 as a possible D gene (6 bases). This CDR3 region has 16 residues. Germline CDR1 and CDR2: MNHEY and SMNVEV (reference sequence). Trimming pared 5 bases from V and 2 bases from J, leaving 18 bases between. The CDR3: CASSNRHGGLNTEAFF. Written as DNA, the CDR3 is TGTGCCAGCAGTAACCGACATGGGGGGCTTAACACTGAAGCTTTCTTT.

V is TRBV30 and J is TRBJ1-6, with no clear D. From germline, CDR1 is GTSNPN and CDR2 SVGIG (reference sequence). The CDR3 contains 13 residues. Trimming left V 0 bases short and J 4 bases short, with 4 bases between. CDR3 residues: CAWSVEYNSPLHF. As DNA, the CDR3 is TGTGCCTGGAGTGTTGAGTATAATTCACCCCTCCACTTT.

The chain joins TRBV18 to TRBJ2-7, with 8 bases that match TRBD1. The V segment lost 9 bases and the J segment 1 base; nucleotides outside the gene matches: 8. Germline CDR1 and CDR2: KGHSH and LQKENI. The CDR3 consists of 14 residues. In nucleotides, the CDR3 is TGTGCCAGTAGCCAGGGGGCAGGATCCTACGAGCAGTACTTC. Its protein product is CASSQGAGSYEQYF.

The rearrangement joins TRBV21-1 to TRBJ1-1. TRBV21-1 is tagged as a pseudogene. This CDR3 contains 19 residues. DNA of the CDR3: TGTGCCAGCAGCCCGGCGGGAGGCGGGACACCTTTGAAAAACACTGAAGCTTTCTTT. This sequence encodes CASSPAGGGTPLKNTEAFF.

Points on this clone: Germline is not matched at one junction end, which may reflect a read error. The chain has TRBV12-5 and TRBJ2-5, with D maybe TRBD2 (5 bases). Germline V gene sequence: CDR1 LGHNT, CDR2 FRNRAP. The CDR3 is made up of 12 amino acids. The CDR3 region has the DNA TGTGCTAGTGGTTTGAAGGACTTACCACACAACTTC. As protein: CASGLKDLPHNF.

By share of the sample, this clone is large. The gene calls are TRBV20-1 and TRBJ1-1; D unclear. Germline CDR1 and CDR2: DFQATT and SNEGSKA (reference sequence). The CDR3 has 11 amino acids. With 5 bases removed from V and 1 base from J, the gap between germline ends came to 5 bases. CDR3 sequence (DNA): TGCAGTGCTCTACAGAACACTGAAGCTTTCTTT. Its protein is CSALQNTEAFF.

This rearrangement joins TRBV7-2 to TRBJ2-5; the D is unclear. From germline, CDR1 is SGHTA and CDR2 FQGNSA. The CDR3 covers 13 residues. Trimming took off 5 bases at V and 5 bases at J, with 12 bases between the two ends. In DNA form, the CDR3 reads TGTGCCAGCAGCCCCCGTCCCGAGGAGACCCAGTACTTC. It is translated as CASSPRPEETQYF.

This chain links TRBV12-5 with TRBJ1-5; unclear D gene. The V end was cut by 0 bases, the J end by 4 bases, with 7 bases between. Germline lookup yields CDR1 LGHNT and CDR2 FRNRAP. CDR3 length: 14 residues. CDR3 loop: CASGLVTSNQPQHF. The CDR3 DNA follows: TGTGCTAGTGGTTTGGTAACGTCGAATCAGCCCCAGCATTTT.

V and J are TRBV15 and TRBJ2-3; D possibly matches TRBD1 or TRBD2 (6 bases each). Germline values: CDR1 LNHNV, CDR2 YYDKDF (reference sequence). Between the trimmed V and J ends, which lost 0 bases and 3 bases, there was a span of 13 bases. This CDR3 contains 16 residues. The CDR3 nucleotides are TGTGCCACCAGCAGAGATACGGGGGCGCGGACAGATACGCAGTATTTT. Translation: CATSRDTGARTDTQYF.